The T cell receptor beta chain under discussion was sequenced for a study of blood T cell repertoires in COVID-19. Study overall: The samples span acute and convalescent COVID-19 from the United States, Italy and Spain.

Sequenced by immunoSEQ multiplex PCR; TCRdb stores in-frame clones only, minus some. The sample lists 110,000 to 150,000 clones, about 90% seen once, with roughly 1.6% in the top ten. Turning to this clone: The sample contains more than one DNA sequence encoding this CDR3.

V was pared by 3 bases and J by 0 bases, with 2 bases of the junction left unmatched. The V gene's germline CDR1 is LNHDA and CDR2 SQIVND (reference sequence). CDR3 size: 15 residues. The clonotype comes from a woman aged 50 to 65 with acute or convalescent COVID-19. This sequence joins TRBV19 and TRBJ1-3; 7 bases align to TRBD1. The sample comprised peripheral blood. CDR3 in DNA: TGTGCCAGTAGTATCGGGGACAGCTCTGGAAACACCATATATTTT. Encoded protein: CASSIGDSSGNTIYF. The entire variable domain, with the rest obtained from reference TRBV19 and TRBJ1-3, is as follows: DGGITQSPKYLFRKEGQNVTLSCEQNLNHDAMYWYRQDPGQGLRLIYYSQIVNDFQKGDIAEGYSVSREKKESFPLTVTSAQKNPTAFYLCASSIGDSSGNTIYFGEGSWLTVV.